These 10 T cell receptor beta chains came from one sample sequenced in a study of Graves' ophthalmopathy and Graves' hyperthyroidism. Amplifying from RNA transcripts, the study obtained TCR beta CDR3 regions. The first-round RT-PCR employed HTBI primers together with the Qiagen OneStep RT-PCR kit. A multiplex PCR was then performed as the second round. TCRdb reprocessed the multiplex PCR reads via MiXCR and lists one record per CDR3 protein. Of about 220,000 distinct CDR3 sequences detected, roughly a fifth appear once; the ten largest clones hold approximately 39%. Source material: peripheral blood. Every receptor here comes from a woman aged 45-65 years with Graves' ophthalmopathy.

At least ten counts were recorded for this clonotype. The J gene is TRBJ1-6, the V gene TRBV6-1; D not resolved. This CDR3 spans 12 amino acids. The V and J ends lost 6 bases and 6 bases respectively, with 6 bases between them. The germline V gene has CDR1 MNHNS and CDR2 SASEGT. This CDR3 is CASRDGNSPLHF. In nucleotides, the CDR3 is TGTGCCAGCAGGGACGGTAATTCACCCCTCCACTTT.

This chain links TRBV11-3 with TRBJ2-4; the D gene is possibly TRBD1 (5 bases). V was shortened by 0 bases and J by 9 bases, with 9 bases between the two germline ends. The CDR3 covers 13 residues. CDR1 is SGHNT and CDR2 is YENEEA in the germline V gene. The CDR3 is CASSLEKQGIQYF. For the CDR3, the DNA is TGTGCCAGCAGCTTAGAAAAGCAGGGCATTCAGTACTTC.

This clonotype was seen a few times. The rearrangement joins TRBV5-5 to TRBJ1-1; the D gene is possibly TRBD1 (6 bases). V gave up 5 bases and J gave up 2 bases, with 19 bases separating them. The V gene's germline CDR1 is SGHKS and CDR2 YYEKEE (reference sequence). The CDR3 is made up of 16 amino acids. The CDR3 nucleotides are TGTGCCAGCAGGCTAACAGGGTCAGGGGTCAACACTGAAGCTTTCTTT. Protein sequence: CASRLTGSGVNTEAFF.

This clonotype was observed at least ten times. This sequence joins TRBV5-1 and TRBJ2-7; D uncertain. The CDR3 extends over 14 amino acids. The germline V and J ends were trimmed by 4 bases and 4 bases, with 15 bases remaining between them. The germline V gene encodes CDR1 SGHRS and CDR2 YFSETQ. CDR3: CASSGLMGGYEQYF. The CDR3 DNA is TGCGCCAGCAGCGGCCTGATGGGCGGATACGAGCAGTACTTC.

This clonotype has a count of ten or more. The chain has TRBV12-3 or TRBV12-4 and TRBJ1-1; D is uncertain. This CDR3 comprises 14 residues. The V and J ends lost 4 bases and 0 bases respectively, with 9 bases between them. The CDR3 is CASSSGPLNTEAFF. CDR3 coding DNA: TGTGCCAGCAGTTCCGGACCCCTGAACACTGAAGCTTTCTTT.

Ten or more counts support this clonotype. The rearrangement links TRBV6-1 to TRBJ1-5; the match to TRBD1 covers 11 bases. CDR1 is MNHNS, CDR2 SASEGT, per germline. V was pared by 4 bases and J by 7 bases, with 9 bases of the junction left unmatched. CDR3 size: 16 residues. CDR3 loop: CASSGWTGGGGQPQHF. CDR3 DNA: TGTGCCAGCAGTGGATGGACAGGGGGCGGTGGACAGCCCCAGCATTTT.

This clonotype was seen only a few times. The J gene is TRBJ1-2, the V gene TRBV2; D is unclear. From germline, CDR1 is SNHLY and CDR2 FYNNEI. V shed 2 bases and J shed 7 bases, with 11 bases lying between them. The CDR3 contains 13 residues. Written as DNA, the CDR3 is TGTGCCAGCAGTGAAAAGCCAGTTCCTGGCTACACCTTC. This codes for CASSEKPVPGYTF. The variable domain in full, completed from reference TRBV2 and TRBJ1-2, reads EPEVTQTPSHQVTQMGQEVILRCVPISNHLYFYWYRQILGQKVEFLVSFYNNEISEKSEIFDDQFSVERPDGSNFTLKIRSTKLEDSAMYFCASSEKPVPGYTFGSGTRLTVV.

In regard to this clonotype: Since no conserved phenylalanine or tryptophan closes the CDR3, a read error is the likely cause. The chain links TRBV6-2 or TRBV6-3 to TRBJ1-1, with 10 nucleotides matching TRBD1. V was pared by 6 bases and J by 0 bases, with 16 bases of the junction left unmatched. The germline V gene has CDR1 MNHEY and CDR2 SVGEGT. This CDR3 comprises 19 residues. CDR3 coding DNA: TGTGCCAGCAGCTGGACAGGGGGGGGGACCTTGGGCATGAACACTGAAGCTTTCCTT. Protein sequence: CASSWTGGGTLGMNTEAFL.

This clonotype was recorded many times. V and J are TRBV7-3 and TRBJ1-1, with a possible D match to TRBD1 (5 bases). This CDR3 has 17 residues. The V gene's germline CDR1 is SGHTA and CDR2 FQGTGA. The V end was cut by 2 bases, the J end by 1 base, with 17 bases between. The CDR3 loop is CASSLFRWGVSNTEAFF. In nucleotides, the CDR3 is TGTGCCAGCAGCTTATTTAGATGGGGCGTCTCGAACACTGAAGCTTTCTTT. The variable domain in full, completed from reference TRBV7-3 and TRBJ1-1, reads GAGVSQTPSNKVTEKGKYVELRCDPISGHTALYWYRQSLGQGPEFLIYFQGTGAADDSGLPNDRFFAVRPEGSVSTLKIQRTERGDSAVYLCASSLFRWGVSNTEAFFGQGTRLTVV.

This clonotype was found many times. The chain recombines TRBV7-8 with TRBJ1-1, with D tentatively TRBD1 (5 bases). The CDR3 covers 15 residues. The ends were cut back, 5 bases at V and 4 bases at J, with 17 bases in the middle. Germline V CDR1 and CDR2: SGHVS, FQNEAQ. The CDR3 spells CASSRGASGGTEAFF. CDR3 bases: TGTGCCAGCAGCCGCGGGGCATCGGGGGGCACTGAAGCTTTCTTT.